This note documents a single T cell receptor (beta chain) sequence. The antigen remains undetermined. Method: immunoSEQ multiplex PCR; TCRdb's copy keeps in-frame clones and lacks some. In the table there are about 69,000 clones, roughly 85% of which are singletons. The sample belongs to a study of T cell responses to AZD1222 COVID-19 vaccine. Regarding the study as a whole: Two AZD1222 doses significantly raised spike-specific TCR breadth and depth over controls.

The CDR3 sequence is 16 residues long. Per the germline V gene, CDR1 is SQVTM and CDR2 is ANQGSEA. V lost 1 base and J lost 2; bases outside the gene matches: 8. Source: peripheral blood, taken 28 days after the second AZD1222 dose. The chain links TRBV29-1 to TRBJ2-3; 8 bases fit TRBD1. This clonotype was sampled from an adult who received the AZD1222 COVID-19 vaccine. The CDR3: CSVEGRGRVHTDTQYF. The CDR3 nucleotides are TGCAGCGTTGAAGGCAGGGGGCGAGTCCACACAGATACGCAGTATTTT.